These 10 T cell receptor beta chains came from one sample sequenced in a study of cytomegalovirus exposure and HLA in healthy donors. Both 60 Vbeta primers and 13 Jbeta primers went into the PCR. Using immunoSEQ multiplex PCR, the repertoire was profiled, and TCRdb retains in-frame clones only, with some absent. The table lists under 200,000 clones, around 82% of them singletons. Sample: PBMCs. The receptor set was obtained from a man younger than 40 in good health and CMV-seronegative.

V and J are TRBV6-4 and TRBJ2-3; 7 bases agree with TRBD2. CDR1 MRHNA and CDR2 SNTAGT come from the germline V gene. V shed 6 bases and J 5 bases; nucleotides not matched to a gene: 11. The CDR3 has 15 amino acids. The CDR3 loop reads CASSALAGGEDTQYF. The DNA for the CDR3 is TGTGCCAGCAGCGCTTTAGCGGGTGGAGAAGATACGCAGTATTTT.

The chain carries TRBV6-1 and TRBJ2-7; D may be TRBD2 (6 bases). CDR3 length equals 12 residues. Germline CDR1 and CDR2: MNHNS and SASEGT. V was trimmed by 6 bases and J by 4 bases, leaving 10 bases between them. CDR3 nucleotide sequence: TGTGCCAGCAGCACGGAGGGGTACGAGCAGTACTTC. Translated: CASSTEGYEQYF.

This sequence joins TRBV6-1 and TRBJ1-3; no clear D. Germline V gene data show CDR1 as MNHNS and CDR2 as SASEGT. Trimming removed 4 bases from V and 0 bases from J, with 7 bases in between. This CDR3 comprises 14 residues. CDR3 loop: CASSARVSGNTIYF. The CDR3, as DNA: TGTGCCAGCAGTGCTCGGGTCTCTGGAAACACCATATATTTT.

This clone was found a few times. This chain uses TRBV29-1 with TRBJ2-3; 7 positions agree with TRBD2. The CDR3 totals 14 residues. V lost 0 bases, J lost 3 bases, and 3 bases stayed unmatched. Germline V CDR1 and CDR2: SQVTM, ANQGSEA. The CDR3 spells CSVEDQRGTDTQYF. The CDR3 nucleotides are TGCAGCGTTGAAGACCAGCGGGGTACAGATACGCAGTATTTT.

The chain uses TRBV18 and TRBJ1-4, with D possibly TRBD1 on 6 matching bases. V shed 3 bases and J shed 7 bases, with 15 bases lying between them. This CDR3 has 15 amino acids. CDR1 is KGHSH, CDR2 LQKENI, per germline. The CDR3, as DNA: TGTGCCAGCTCACCCTCCCGGGACATGAGTGAAAAACTGTTTTTT. This encodes CASSPSRDMSEKLFF.

The genes are TRBV28 and TRBJ1-5, with TRBD1 as a possible D gene (6 bases). The germline V gene has CDR1 MDHEN and CDR2 SYDVKM. V was trimmed by 10 bases and J by 7 bases, leaving 17 bases between them. CDR3 length equals 13 residues. DNA of the CDR3: TGTGCCACCGGGGGGTGGGGGGCGCAGCCCCAGCATTTT. Protein sequence: CATGGWGAQPQHF.

This clone was observed once. The chain recombines TRBV30 with TRBJ2-2; D gene ambiguous. Trimming left V 3 bases short and J 1 base short, with 15 bases between. The CDR3 is 16 amino acids. Germline V gene lookup returns CDR1 GTSNPN and CDR2 SVGIG (reference sequence). The CDR3 DNA sequence: TGTGCCTGGAGGTTCGAATGGCCGTTGAACACCGGGGAGCTGTTTTTT. Amino acids: CAWRFEWPLNTGELFF.

The V call is TRBV7-3, the J call TRBJ2-1; 9 bases are shared with TRBD2. Germline V CDR1 and CDR2: SGHTA, FQGTGA. The CDR3 sequence is 15 residues long. V shed 2 bases and J 2 bases; nucleotides not matched to a gene: 1. The CDR3 loop is CASSLAGGTYNEQFF. DNA of the CDR3: TGTGCCAGCAGCTTAGCGGGGGGGACCTACAATGAGCAGTTCTTC.

V gene TRBV4-1 combines with J gene TRBJ1-3; D is undetermined. V lost 1 base and J lost 5, with 9 bases in between. The CDR3 runs 14 residues. From germline, CDR1 is MGHRA and CDR2 YSYEKL. CDR3 in amino acids: CASSQGDSRNTIYF. The CDR3 DNA sequence: TGCGCCAGCAGCCAAGGAGATTCGAGAAACACCATATATTTT.

The J gene is TRBJ2-3, the V gene TRBV5-1; 10 nucleotides align to TRBD2. CDR3 length equals 16 residues. Germline trimming cut 4 bases from V and 4 bases from J; bases unmatched to any gene: 9. The germline V gene has CDR1 SGHRS and CDR2 YFSETQ. This chain's CDR3 is CASSPVVLAGADTQYF. The CDR3 DNA is TGCGCCAGCAGCCCGGTTGTGCTAGCGGGGGCAGATACGCAGTATTTT.